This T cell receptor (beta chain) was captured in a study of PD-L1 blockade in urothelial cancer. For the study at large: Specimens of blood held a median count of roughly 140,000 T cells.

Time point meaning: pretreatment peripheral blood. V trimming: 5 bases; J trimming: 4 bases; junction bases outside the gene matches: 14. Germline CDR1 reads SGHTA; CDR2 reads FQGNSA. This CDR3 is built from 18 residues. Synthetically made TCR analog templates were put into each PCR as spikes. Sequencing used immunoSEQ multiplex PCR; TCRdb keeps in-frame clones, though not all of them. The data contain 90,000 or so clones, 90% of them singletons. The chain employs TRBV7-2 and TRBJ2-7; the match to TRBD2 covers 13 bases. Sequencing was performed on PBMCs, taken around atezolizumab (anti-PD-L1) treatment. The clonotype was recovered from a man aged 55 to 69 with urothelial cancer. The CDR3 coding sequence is TGTGCCAGCAGCCGGGACTTAGGACTAGCGGGAGTCGAGTACGAGCAGTACTTC. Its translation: CASSRDLGLAGVEYEQYF.